The 32 T cell receptor beta chains presented below share a single source sample, sequenced in a study of human T cells and chemical hapten exposure. The time point is: patch test 3, about 24 weeks after DPC sensitization. Indicated treatment: therapeutic diphenylcyclopropenone sensitization with weekly scalp DPC. TCRdb re-called the RACE reads with MiXCR, one entry per CDR3 protein. The table has about 160,000 distinct CDR3 sequences, about a quarter seen once; the top ten hold around 1.9%. Specimen: whole blood, collected in connection with sensitization to the hapten diphenylcyclopropenone (DPC). These receptors were taken from a woman in her late teens or twenties with alopecia areata. Some clones in this sample may be carry-over from other donors' samples.

The chain is built from TRBV29-1 and TRBJ2-1; 9 bases agree with TRBD2. CDR3 size: 14 residues. V gave up 8 bases and J gave up 7 bases; unmatched junction bases: 12. Germline loops: CDR1 SQVTM, CDR2 ANQGSEA. The CDR3 is CSTGGGRAGNEQFF. CDR3 DNA: TGCAGCACGGGGGGCGGGAGGGCCGGTAATGAGCAGTTCTTC.

The chain carries TRBV2 and TRBJ2-6; TRBD1 is a possible D gene (6 bases). Germline CDR1 SNHLY, CDR2 FYNNEI. This CDR3 is built from 19 residues. Trimming left V 7 bases short and J 1 base short, with 23 bases between. This chain's CDR3 is CASKLRTVSVYSGANVLTF. As DNA, the CDR3 is TGTGCCAGCAAGCTAAGGACAGTATCAGTTTATTCTGGGGCCAACGTCCTGACTTTC.

Many counts were recorded for this clonotype. The chain uses TRBV2 and TRBJ1-5; 8 bases align to TRBD1. CDR1 is SNHLY, CDR2 FYNNEI, per germline. This CDR3 region has 13 residues. Trimming removed 4 bases from V and 4 bases from J; junction bases left unmatched: 0. The CDR3 is CASSGQGNQPQHF. The CDR3 DNA is TGTGCCAGCAGTGGACAGGGGAATCAGCCCCAGCATTTT.

This rearrangement joins TRBV4-3 to TRBJ1-2; tentatively, D is TRBD1 (5 bases). This CDR3 comprises 15 residues. V was cut by 0 bases and J by 8 bases, with 16 bases left in between. CDR1 and CDR2 from the germline V gene are LGHNA and YSLEER. The CDR3 reads CASSQEGGGLGGYTF. DNA of the CDR3: TGCGCCAGCAGCCAAGAAGGCGGGGGATTAGGGGGCTACACCTTC.

The table lists this clonotype with many counts. The gene calls are TRBV4-1 and TRBJ2-7; 7 bases are a match to TRBD1. The CDR3 totals 15 residues. J lost 1 base, V lost 1 base, and 4 bases had no gene match. Germline V gene sequence: CDR1 MGHRA, CDR2 YSYEKL. The CDR3 loop is CASSQGGRGSYEQYF. The CDR3 nucleotides are TGCGCCAGCAGCCAAGGGGGCAGGGGGTCCTACGAGCAGTACTTC.

J is TRBJ2-7 and V is TRBV5-1; D perhaps matches TRBD1 (6 bases). The length of the CDR3 is 14 residues. Germline V gene lookup returns CDR1 SGHRS and CDR2 YFSETQ. Trimming removed 4 bases from V and 2 bases from J, with 13 bases in between. The CDR3 DNA follows: TGCGCCAGCAGCACCTGGACAGCCACCTACGAGCAGTACTTC. Amino acids: CASSTWTATYEQYF.

This chain connects TRBV20-1 to TRBJ2-7; 10 bases agree with TRBD1. This CDR3 is built from 13 residues. CDR1 DFQATT and CDR2 SNEGSKA come from the germline V gene (reference sequence). With 7 bases clipped from V and 6 bases from J, the junction kept 9 bases outside the gene matches. CDR3 DNA sequence: TGCAGTGAAGCGGGACAGGGGTTCTCCGAGCAGTACTTC. Protein product: CSEAGQGFSEQYF.

The chain employs TRBV11-1 and TRBJ2-7; tentative D call: TRBD1 (6 bases). V lost 5 bases and J 6 bases, leaving 23 bases between the germline ends. This CDR3 contains 16 residues. Germline V gene lookup returns CDR1 SGHAT and CDR2 FQDESV (reference sequence). The CDR3 protein is CASSQKRTGKRSEQYF. The CDR3 DNA is TGTGCCAGCAGCCAAAAGCGAACAGGGAAAAGATCCGAGCAGTACTTC.

This chain connects TRBV4-2 to TRBJ2-1; 14 bases agree with TRBD2. Germline V CDR1 and CDR2: LGHNA, YNFKEQ. V lost 4 bases and J lost 0; bases outside the gene matches: 8. The CDR3 extends over 19 amino acids. The CDR3 sequence: CASSPGLAGGLSSYNEQFF. The CDR3 region has the DNA TGTGCCAGCAGCCCAGGACTAGCGGGAGGCCTAAGCTCCTACAATGAGCAGTTCTTC.

The V and J genes are TRBV20-1 and TRBJ2-2; D possibly corresponds to TRBD1 (6 bases). V shed 2 bases and J shed 9 bases, with 16 bases lying between them. Germline values: CDR1 DFQATT, CDR2 SNEGSKA (reference sequence). The CDR3 contains 14 residues. The CDR3 sequence: CSARSQQGIRELFF. DNA for the CDR3: TGCAGTGCTAGATCTCAGCAGGGGATTAGGGAGCTGTTTTTT.

The rearrangement uses TRBV4-3 and TRBJ2-7; 10 nucleotides align to TRBD2. The germline V gene has CDR1 LGHNA and CDR2 YSLEER. The CDR3 is made up of 17 amino acids. V was clipped by 0 bases and J by 0 bases; unmatched bases: 5. CDR3 residues: CASSQEGGTSDSYEQYF. The CDR3 nucleotides are TGCGCCAGCAGCCAAGAGGGGGGGACTAGCGACTCCTACGAGCAGTACTTC.

This chain uses TRBV4-3 with TRBJ1-5; no firm D call. CDR3 size: 13 residues. V was pared by 0 bases and J by 6 bases, with 6 bases between. Germline CDR1 and CDR2: LGHNA and YSLEER. CDR3 residues: CASSQEVGQPQHF. For the CDR3, the DNA is TGCGCCAGCAGCCAAGAAGTAGGTCAGCCCCAGCATTTT.

The rearrangement joins TRBV7-2 to TRBJ2-7; D is uncertain. Germline assignment: CDR1 SGHTA and CDR2 FQGNSA. Trimming left V 4 bases short and J 0 bases short, with 7 bases between. This CDR3 spans 13 amino acids. The CDR3 DNA follows: TGTGCCAGCAGCTCCCGCAGCTCCTACGAGCAGTACTTC. Its protein is CASSSRSSYEQYF. The variable domain in full, with the rest retrieved from reference TRBV7-2 and TRBJ2-7, is GAGVSQSPSNKVTEKGKDVELRCDPISGHTALYWYRQSLGQGLEFLIYFQGNSAPDKSGLPSDRFSAERTGGSVSTLTIQRTQQEDSAVYLCASSSRSSYEQYFGPGTRLTVT.

This clonotype was picked up a small number of times. The chain carries TRBV4-3 and TRBJ2-2, with D perhaps TRBD2 (6 bases). The length of the CDR3 is 14 residues. The germline CDR1 and CDR2 sequences are LGHNA and YSLEER. V was pared by 3 bases and J by 4 bases, with 9 bases between. For the CDR3, the DNA is TGCGCCAGCAGCCACCTGCGGGGCACCGGGGAGCTGTTTTTT. Encoded protein: CASSHLRGTGELFF.

The sample holds one count of this clonotype. The chain combines TRBV4-3 with TRBJ2-7, with D perhaps TRBD2 (5 bases). Germline CDR1 is LGHNA and CDR2 is YSLEER. The CDR3 consists of 15 residues. The V end lost 0 bases, the J end lost 2 bases, and 11 bases lay between the germline ends. CDR3: CASSQEPAETYEQYF. DNA for the CDR3: TGCGCCAGCAGCCAAGAGCCAGCGGAGACCTACGAGCAGTACTTC.

The chain couples TRBV7-2 to TRBJ2-7, with D perhaps matching TRBD2 (6 bases). CDR3 length equals 14 residues. Germline V CDR1 and CDR2: SGHTA, FQGNSA. V was pared by 1 base and J by 6 bases, with 13 bases between. The CDR3 DNA sequence: TGTGCCAGCAGCTTAGGGGGCGGGGTTTTCGAGCAGTACTTC. This gives the protein CASSLGGGVFEQYF.

This clonotype was seen a few times. The chain combines TRBV4-2 with TRBJ2-5, with 7 bases lining up with TRBD2. V was pared by 3 bases and J by 2 bases, with 6 bases of the junction left unmatched. Germline V gene data show CDR1 as LGHNA and CDR2 as YNFKEQ. CDR3 length: 15 residues. The CDR3 protein is CASSHLQRGQETQYF. In DNA form, the CDR3 reads TGTGCCAGCAGCCATCTACAGCGGGGACAAGAGACCCAGTACTTC.

This chain connects TRBV29-1 to TRBJ2-2; a weak D match, TRBD1 (6 bases). This CDR3 comprises 15 residues. The germline V gene encodes CDR1 SQVTM and CDR2 ANQGSEA. The V gene lost 6 bases and the J gene lost 5 bases, with 19 bases spanning the gap. The CDR3, as DNA: TGCAGCGTCGTAACTCGGGACATGAAAACCGGGGAGCTGTTTTTT. It specifies CSVVTRDMKTGELFF.

This clonotype was counted at least ten times. The V call is TRBV7-3, the J call TRBJ1-1; weak D call: TRBD1 (5 bases). Germline V lookup: CDR1 SGHTA, CDR2 FQGTGA. The CDR3 length is 13 residues. V was pared by 4 bases and J by 6 bases, with 12 bases between. CDR3 sequence: CASSSFRGAEAFF. CDR3 nucleotide sequence: TGTGCCAGCAGCTCCTTTAGGGGAGCTGAAGCTTTCTTT.

This clonotype was counted between two and nine times. The V gene is TRBV5-8, the J gene TRBJ1-5; D may be TRBD1 (6 bases). This CDR3 has 16 residues. V was clipped by 4 bases and J by 4 bases, with 18 bases between them. Germline V gene data show CDR1 as SGHTS and CDR2 as YDEGEE. This chain's CDR3 is CASSLLLQGMNQPQHF. CDR3 nucleotides: TGTGCCAGCAGCCTCCTGCTACAGGGAATGAATCAGCCCCAGCATTTT. The variable domain in full, completed from reference TRBV5-8 and TRBJ1-5, reads EAGVTQSPTHLIKTRGQQATLRCSPISGHTSVYWYQQALGLGLQFLLWYDEGEERNRGNFPPRFSGRQFPNYSSELNVNALELEDSALYLCASSLLLQGMNQPQHFGDGTRLSIL.

This clonotype was counted between two and nine times. The rearrangement links TRBV29-1 to TRBJ2-7; the D is unclear. Germline V lookup: CDR1 SQVTM, CDR2 ANQGSEA. The CDR3 has 12 amino acids. V shed 7 bases and J shed 2 bases, with 12 bases lying between them. CDR3 protein: CSAGDGTYEQYF. The DNA for the CDR3 is TGCAGCGCCGGAGACGGTACCTACGAGCAGTACTTC.

The V call is TRBV29-1, the J call TRBJ1-5, with D perhaps matching TRBD1 (6 bases). Trimming stripped 4 bases from V and 5 bases from J, with 9 bases between. The CDR3 is 12 amino acids. The germline V gene encodes CDR1 SQVTM and CDR2 ANQGSEA. In nucleotides, the CDR3 is TGCAGCGTTGGGTCAGGGGATCAGCCCCAGCATTTT. It specifies CSVGSGDQPQHF.

The chain couples TRBV7-2 to TRBJ2-2; a possible D gene is TRBD1 (6 bases). The V end was cut by 5 bases, the J end by 1 base, with 11 bases between. Per the germline V gene, CDR1 is SGHTA and CDR2 is FQGNSA. This CDR3 is built from 15 residues. The CDR3 nucleotides are TGTGCCAGCAGCACCCGGACAGTGAACACCGGGGAGCTGTTTTTT. Amino acid sequence: CASSTRTVNTGELFF. The full variable domain, in which reference TRBV7-2 and TRBJ2-2 provide the parts outside the CDR3, is GAGVSQSPSNKVTEKGKDVELRCDPISGHTALYWYRQSLGQGLEFLIYFQGNSAPDKSGLPSDRFSAERTGGSVSTLTIQRTQQEDSAVYLCASSTRTVNTGELFFGEGSRLTVL.

This clonotype showed up just a few times. J is TRBJ2-5 and V is TRBV18; 7 nucleotides agree with TRBD1. With 5 bases clipped from V and 0 bases from J, the junction kept 3 bases outside the gene matches. Germline assignment: CDR1 KGHSH and CDR2 LQKENI. The CDR3 totals 14 residues. For the CDR3, the DNA is TGTGCCAGCTCAGCCGGGACAGACCAAGAGACCCAGTACTTC. It is translated as CASSAGTDQETQYF.

This clonotype appeared a few times. The chain recombines TRBV7-2 with TRBJ1-1; the D gene is possibly TRBD1 (5 bases). The CDR3 loop spans 13 amino acids. Germline CDR1 SGHTA, CDR2 FQGNSA. The V gene lost 0 bases and the J gene lost 10 bases, with 12 bases spanning the gap. The CDR3 DNA follows: TGTGCCAGCAGCTTAGCGCTCGGCCAGGGAGCTTTCTTT. It is translated as CASSLALGQGAFF. The complete variable domain, with remaining parts taken from reference TRBV7-2 and TRBJ1-1, reads GAGVSQSPSNKVTEKGKDVELRCDPISGHTALYWYRQSLGQGLEFLIYFQGNSAPDKSGLPSDRFSAERTGGSVSTLTIQRTQQEDSAVYLCASSLALGQGAFFGQGTRLTVV.

The genes are TRBV7-9 and TRBJ1-1; TRBD1 agrees at 9 bases. V lost 7 bases to trimming and J lost 8 bases; unmatched junction nucleotides: 5. CDR3 length: 12 residues. Germline CDR1 reads SEHNR; CDR2 reads FQNEAQ (reference sequence). CDR3 coding DNA: TGTGCCAGCACCCAGACAGGGGGAGAAGCTTTCTTT. Its protein is CASTQTGGEAFF.

This rearrangement joins TRBV12-3 or TRBV12-4 to TRBJ1-2; TRBD1 is a possible D gene (6 bases). This CDR3 is built from 14 residues. Between the trimmed V and J ends, which lost 4 bases and 5 bases, there was a span of 14 bases. DNA for the CDR3: TGTGCCAGCAGTTCAGGGGCCTCTGGGTATGGCTACACCTTC. Protein: CASSSGASGYGYTF.

There are a few counts of this clonotype. The chain links TRBV7-9 to TRBJ2-7, with D perhaps matching TRBD1 (6 bases). The CDR3 has 14 amino acids. CDR1 is SEHNR and CDR2 is FQNEAQ in the germline V gene (reference sequence). The V gene lost 4 bases and the J gene lost 3 bases, with 13 bases spanning the gap. The CDR3: CASSYLTGFYEQYF. The DNA for the CDR3 is TGTGCCAGCAGCTACCTGACAGGTTTCTACGAGCAGTACTTC.

The chain joins TRBV20-1 to TRBJ2-7, with D maybe TRBD1 (5 bases). V lost 4 bases to trimming and J lost 5 bases, with 15 bases between them. Germline-derived CDR1 and CDR2 are DFQATT and SNEGSKA (reference sequence). This CDR3 comprises 13 residues. Here the CDR3 reads CSAMQGSTNEQYF. For the CDR3, the DNA is TGCAGTGCTATGCAGGGTTCGACCAACGAGCAGTACTTC.

The chain recombines TRBV7-2 with TRBJ1-6; 9 bases agree with TRBD1. In germline, CDR1 is SGHTA, CDR2 FQGNSA. The CDR3 extends over 14 amino acids. Trimming took 4 bases from V and 10 from J; bases not matched to a gene: 5. For the CDR3, the DNA is TGTGCCAGCAGCTACAGGGGGCAGGGATCACCCCTCCACTTT. Amino acids: CASSYRGQGSPLHF.

This chain joins TRBV6-2 or TRBV6-3 and TRBJ1-5, with TRBD1 matching over 8 bases. Germline V gene sequence: CDR1 MNHEY, CDR2 SVGEGT. The CDR3 runs to 14 residues. V lost 6 bases to trimming and J lost 9 bases; unmatched junction nucleotides: 10. The CDR3 here is CASRTGTGIRPQHF. The CDR3 coding sequence is TGTGCCAGCAGGACCGGGACAGGAATCAGGCCCCAGCATTTT.

This clonotype showed up just a few times. The chain has TRBV29-1 and TRBJ1-1; TRBD1 is a possible D gene (6 bases). The V and J ends lost 5 bases and 2 bases respectively, with 15 bases between them. The CDR3 length is 14 residues. CDR1 is SQVTM and CDR2 is ANQGSEA in the germline V gene. In DNA, the CDR3 is TGCAGCGTTAAGGGACAACTCCAAAACACTGAAGCTTTCTTT. Translation: CSVKGQLQNTEAFF.